Following are 25 T cell receptor beta chains from one sample sequenced in a study of beta chain features in type 1 diabetes listed by TCRdb under 2018. Library method: the immunoSEQ multiplex PCR assay. The entire amount of isolated RNA was reverse transcribed using the High Capacity cDNA Reverse Transcription Kit, so the sequenced TCRB transcripts were expressed ones. This is the immuneACCESS table as TCRdb keeps it, with only in-frame sequences that have V and J called. A part of the clones is gone; compared with another copy, unresolved V genes explain less than half, and the rest is unexplained. This sample comprises some 330,000 clones, approximately 10% of them detected only once. Of the sample, roughly 0.016% is held by the ten largest clones. The specimen was naive CD4+ T cells from blood. What the cell subset or site label conveys for this sample: true naive CD4+ T cells. Receptors were obtained from a young woman in good health.

V is TRBV11-2 and J is TRBJ2-4; 7 bases match TRBD2. Unmatched junction bases numbered 4, after V lost 1 base and J lost 1 base. The CDR3 is 16 residues long. Germline assignment: CDR1 SGHAT and CDR2 FQNNGV. In nucleotides, the CDR3 is TGTGCCAGCAGCTTAGGGGCGGGAGTGGCCAAAAACATTCAGTACTTC. Its translation: CASSLGAGVAKNIQYF.

This clone was detected only a few times. V usage is TRBV2 and J usage is TRBJ1-2, with 8 bases lining up with TRBD1. J gave up 9 bases and V 4 bases, and 7 bases lay outside the gene matches. This CDR3 has 13 residues. CDR1 is SNHLY and CDR2 is FYNNEI in the germline V gene. CDR3 DNA: TGTGCCAGCAGTGGGACAGGGCGTATTAGCTACACCTTC. Amino acid sequence: CASSGTGRISYTF.

J is TRBJ2-1 and V is TRBV14, with 13 bases lining up with TRBD2. CDR1 is SGHDN, CDR2 FVKESK, per germline. After removal of 3 bases from V and 10 bases from J, the junction contained 6 bases not matched to a gene. The CDR3 is 15 residues long. The chain's CDR3 is CASSHWTSGRHEQFF. In DNA, the CDR3 is TGTGCCAGCAGCCACTGGACTAGCGGGAGACACGAGCAGTTCTTC.

This clone showed up just a few times. The V gene is TRBV9, the J gene TRBJ2-1; 12 bases fit TRBD2. CDR1 and CDR2 (germline): SGDLS, YYNGEE. The CDR3 is made up of 15 amino acids. V gave up 4 bases and J gave up 6 bases; unmatched junction bases: 5. CDR3 sequence reads: CASSFRTSGANEQFF. CDR3 sequence (DNA): TGTGCCAGCAGCTTTAGGACTAGCGGGGCCAATGAGCAGTTCTTC.

This clone was recorded a few times. The chain is built from TRBV6-1 and TRBJ2-3, with D perhaps TRBD2 (5 bases). The CDR3 is 14 residues long. Germline V gene sequence: CDR1 MNHNS, CDR2 SASEGT. Trimming left V 2 bases short and J 1 base short, with 7 bases between. CDR3 sequence (DNA): TGTGCCAGCAGTGAAAGTAGCGGCACAGATACGCAGTATTTT. Translated: CASSESSGTDTQYF.

This clone was seen only a few times. The rearrangement joins TRBV11-2 to TRBJ2-1, with a tentative D call TRBD2 (6 bases). This CDR3 comprises 15 residues. Germline V gene lookup returns CDR1 SGHAT and CDR2 FQNNGV. V lost 11 bases, J lost 1 base, and 18 bases lay in between. CDR3 nucleotides: TGTGCCTCCTCCGCTTGGGAGGCGTCCTACAATGAGCAGTTCTTC. Translating it yields CASSAWEASYNEQFF.

The chain carries TRBV9 and TRBJ2-3; a weak D match, TRBD2 (5 bases). The CDR3 extends over 14 amino acids. The V gene's germline CDR1 is SGDLS and CDR2 YYNGEE. V lost 1 base, J lost 1 base, and 7 bases lay in between. CDR3: CASSVRSGTDTQYF. The CDR3 bases are TGTGCCAGCAGCGTACGTAGCGGCACAGATACGCAGTATTTT. The variable domain in full, with the rest retrieved from reference TRBV9 and TRBJ2-3, is DSGVTQTPKHLITATGQRVTLRCSPRSGDLSVYWYQQSLDQGLQFLIQYYNGEERAKGNILERFSAQQFPDLHSELNLSSLELGDSALYFCASSVRSGTDTQYFGPGTRLTVL.

Here the CDR3 DNA reads TGTGCCAGCAGTACGCGACAGGACGGGGAGCTGTTTTTT. It is translated as CASSTRQDGELFF. The chain joins TRBV6-6 to TRBJ2-2; TRBD1 is a possible D gene (6 bases). CDR1 and CDR2 (germline): MNHNY, SVGAGI (reference sequence). The ends were cut back, 5 bases at V and 7 bases at J, with 11 bases in the middle. The CDR3 has 13 amino acids.

This clone occurred a few times. The chain links TRBV27 to TRBJ2-7; 13 bases are a match to TRBD2. The CDR3 is 15 residues long. Germline trimming cut 7 bases from V and 2 bases from J; bases unmatched to any gene: 5. Germline CDR1 MNHEY, CDR2 SMNVEV (reference sequence). The CDR3 reads CASNAGTSGAYEQYF. CDR3 DNA sequence: TGTGCCAGCAACGCTGGGACTAGCGGGGCCTACGAGCAGTACTTC.

J is TRBJ2-2 and V is TRBV15, with D unresolved. Germline CDR1 and CDR2: LNHNV and YYDKDF (reference sequence). V was pared by 2 bases and J by 4 bases, with 11 bases between. This CDR3 comprises 15 residues. CDR3 residues: CATSRILQLTGELFF. The CDR3 DNA follows: TGTGCCACCAGCAGAATTCTACAGCTCACCGGGGAGCTGTTTTTT.

The rearrangement joins TRBV23-1 to TRBJ2-5; 13 bases are a match to TRBD2. Being an ORF, TRBV23-1 has a function that is uncertain. This CDR3 spans 17 amino acids. V shed 7 bases, J shed 5 bases, and the junction held 13 bases outside the gene matches. This chain's CDR3 is CASTHRRTSGSEETQYF. The CDR3 DNA follows: TGCGCCAGCACCCACCGGAGGACTAGCGGGAGTGAGGAGACCCAGTACTTC.

The CDR3 loop is CAMTGVSTGELFF. CDR3 sequence (DNA): TGTGCCATGACAGGGGTCAGCACCGGGGAGCTGTTTTTT. The genes are TRBV7-9 and TRBJ2-2, with 8 bases that match TRBD1. Germline V gene data show CDR1 as SEHNR and CDR2 as FQNEAQ (reference sequence). J was trimmed by 4 bases and V by 10 bases; bases with no gene match: 5. This CDR3 is built from 13 residues.

This clone was counted between two and nine times. The gene calls are TRBV19 and TRBJ2-5; 14 bases map to TRBD2. The CDR3 spans 16 residues. Germline assignment: CDR1 LNHDA and CDR2 SQIVND (reference sequence). Germline trimming cut 5 bases from V and 5 bases from J; bases unmatched to any gene: 7. The CDR3 protein is CASSGRLAGGSETQYF. The CDR3 coding sequence is TGTGCCAGTAGTGGGAGACTAGCGGGAGGGTCGGAGACCCAGTACTTC.

This clone was detected only a few times. This chain connects TRBV5-1 to TRBJ2-7; D possibly corresponds to TRBD2 (6 bases). V dropped 2 bases and J dropped 5 bases, with 17 bases sitting between them. This CDR3 is built from 15 residues. Germline CDR1 reads SGHRS; CDR2 reads YFSETQ. This CDR3 reads CASSFSAGTGNEQYF. The CDR3 coding sequence is TGCGCCAGCAGCTTTTCGGCGGGGACCGGAAACGAGCAGTACTTC.

This clone was counted a few times. The V and J genes are TRBV25-1 and TRBJ1-2; TRBD1 agrees at 12 bases. V was clipped by 1 base and J by 6 bases; unmatched bases: 6. This CDR3 is built from 16 residues. Germline CDR1 reads MGHDK; CDR2 reads SYGVNS. The CDR3 nucleotides read TGTGCCAGCAGTGAATCGGGGACAGGGGGCAAGGATGGCTACACCTTC. Amino acid sequence: CASSESGTGGKDGYTF.

This clone was counted a few times. The chain joins TRBV27 to TRBJ2-7; 8 positions agree with TRBD2. V dropped 5 bases and J dropped 0; count of bases not matched to a gene: 6. The germline CDR1 and CDR2 sequences are MNHEY and SMNVEV (reference sequence). CDR3 length: 15 residues. DNA of the CDR3: TGTGCCAGCAGTCCACCTAGCGGGCACTCCTACGAGCAGTACTTC. It yields the protein CASSPPSGHSYEQYF.

V is TRBV9 and J is TRBJ2-1; TRBD1 matches 10 bases. The germline V gene encodes CDR1 SGDLS and CDR2 YYNGEE. This CDR3 contains 14 residues. Losses at the gene ends were 4 bases for V and 6 bases for J; bases not matched to a gene: 4. The CDR3 spells CASSYRDRGNEQFF. CDR3 DNA sequence: TGTGCCAGCAGCTATCGGGACAGGGGCAATGAGCAGTTCTTC.

V is TRBV28 and J is TRBJ2-5, with a weak D call TRBD2 (5 bases). V was cut by 1 base and J by 6 bases, with 9 bases left in between. CDR1 and CDR2 (germline): MDHEN, SYDVKM. The length of the CDR3 is 13 residues. CDR3 in amino acids: CASSLLGRQTQYF. CDR3 DNA: TGTGCCAGCAGTTTATTGGGGAGACAGACCCAGTACTTC.

This rearrangement joins TRBV28 to TRBJ1-5; possibly TRBD1 for D (5 bases). The CDR3 is 15 amino acids. Germline V CDR1 and CDR2: MDHEN, SYDVKM. V was pared by 8 bases and J by 5 bases, with 19 bases between. This CDR3 is CASRNNGGVDQPQHF. The CDR3 DNA reads TGTGCCAGCCGGAACAACGGGGGGGTGGATCAGCCCCAGCATTTT. The full variable domain, completed using reference TRBV28 and TRBJ1-5, is DVKVTQSSRYLVKRTGEKVFLECVQDMDHENMFWYRQDPGLGLRLIYFSYDVKMKEKGDIPEGYSVSREKKERFSLILESASTNQTSMYLCASRNNGGVDQPQHFGDGTRLSIL.

This clone has just a few counts. This chain links TRBV5-1 with TRBJ2-7; D may be TRBD1 (5 bases). Germline V gene sequence: CDR1 SGHRS, CDR2 YFSETQ. The CDR3 consists of 16 residues. Trimming stripped 0 bases from V and 0 bases from J, with 13 bases between. The CDR3 sequence is CASSLDGQGPSYEQYF. The CDR3 coding sequence is TGCGCCAGCAGCTTGGACGGCCAGGGCCCCTCCTACGAGCAGTACTTC.

V gene TRBV4-2 combines with J gene TRBJ1-5; D might be TRBD1 (6 bases). This CDR3 comprises 17 residues. CDR1 and CDR2 (germline): LGHNA, YNFKEQ. The V and J ends lost 0 bases and 2 bases respectively, with 14 bases between them. The CDR3 sequence: CASSQELGRGGNQPQHF. The CDR3 region has the DNA TGTGCCAGCAGCCAAGAACTGGGCAGGGGAGGCAATCAGCCCCAGCATTTT.

J is TRBJ2-6 and V is TRBV19; 7 bases are shared with TRBD1. With V trimmed by 5 bases and J by 0 bases, 7 bases remained unmatched. Germline assignment: CDR1 LNHDA and CDR2 SQIVND (reference sequence). This CDR3 spans 17 amino acids. CDR3 region: CASSGETGVSGANVLTF. DNA of the CDR3: TGTGCCAGTAGTGGAGAAACAGGGGTCTCTGGGGCCAACGTCCTGACTTTC.

This clone was counted between two and nine times. This chain connects TRBV25-1 to TRBJ2-2; possibly TRBD1 for D (5 bases). Germline V gene lookup returns CDR1 MGHDK and CDR2 SYGVNS. The CDR3 sequence is 17 residues long. The V and J ends lost 3 bases and 5 bases respectively, with 19 bases between them. CDR3 coding DNA: TGTGCCAGCAGTGATGGGGCGCAGACCATAGGGACCGGGGAGCTGTTTTTT. It specifies CASSDGAQTIGTGELFF.

The rearrangement links TRBV7-2 to TRBJ2-3; TRBD1 matches 8 bases. CDR3 size: 15 residues. After removal of 3 bases from V and 4 bases from J, the junction contained 6 bases not matched to a gene. Per germline, CDR1 SGHTA and CDR2 FQGNSA. This CDR3 reads CASSLDRASADTQYF. The CDR3 DNA sequence: TGTGCCAGCAGCTTGGACAGGGCTTCCGCAGATACGCAGTATTTT.

This clone was counted between two and nine times. The chain combines TRBV7-9 with TRBJ1-2; 7 bases match TRBD1. The CDR3 loop spans 15 amino acids. Trimming removed 5 bases from V and 0 bases from J; junction bases left unmatched: 6. The germline V gene encodes CDR1 SEHNR and CDR2 FQNEAQ (reference sequence). DNA for the CDR3: TGTGCCAGCAGCGGAGGGACAGCTTCTAACTATGGCTACACCTTC. Amino acids: CASSGGTASNYGYTF.